This TCR beta chain was identified during a study of T cell responses to AZD1222 COVID-19 vaccine. The table lists this clone with a count of one. Its antigen remains unknown. Overall study results and limits: Just a handful of AZD1222 recipients were seropositive at baseline.

Germline assignment: CDR1 SGHTA and CDR2 FQGNSA. CDR3 length equals 15 residues. V shed 4 bases and J 4 bases; nucleotides not matched to a gene: 8. Here immunoSEQ multiplex PCR was the method, and the copy in TCRdb shows in-frame clones only, minus some. The profile covers fewer than 150,000 clones, with 92% appearing a single time and 9.3% taken by the ten largest. Here the sequenced sample was peripheral blood, taken 28 days after the second AZD1222 dose. The chain joins TRBV7-2 to TRBJ2-3, with 7 bases that match TRBD1. The receptor comes from an adult who received the AZD1222 COVID-19 vaccine. In DNA, the CDR3 is TGTGCCAGCAGCTACACAGGGGTCCGGGCAGATACGCAGTATTTT. Translating gives CASSYTGVRADTQYF.